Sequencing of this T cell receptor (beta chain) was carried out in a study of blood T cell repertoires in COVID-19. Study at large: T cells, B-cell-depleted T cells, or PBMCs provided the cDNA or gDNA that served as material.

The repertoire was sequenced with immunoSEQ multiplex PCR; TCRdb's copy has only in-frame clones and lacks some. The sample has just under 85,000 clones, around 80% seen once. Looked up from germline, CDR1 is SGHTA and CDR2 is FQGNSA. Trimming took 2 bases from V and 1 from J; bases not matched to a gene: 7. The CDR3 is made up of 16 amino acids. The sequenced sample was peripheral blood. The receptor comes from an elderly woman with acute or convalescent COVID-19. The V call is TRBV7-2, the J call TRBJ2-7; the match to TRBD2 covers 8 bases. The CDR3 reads CASSLLSGSGSYEQYF. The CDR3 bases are TGTGCCAGCAGCTTACTCAGCGGGAGTGGGTCCTACGAGCAGTACTTC.